The next 32 T cell receptor beta chains were all read from a single sample in a study of cytomegalovirus exposure and HLA in healthy donors. Researchers ran the PCR with 60 Vbeta and 13 Jbeta primers. Profiling relied on immunoSEQ multiplex PCR, and the TCRdb table lists in-frame clones only, not all of them. The data show approximately 130,000 clones, about 80% seen once. The sample taken for sequencing was PBMCs. All receptors derive from a woman in her fifties or sixties in good health and CMV-seropositive.

This CDR3 reads CASSIAGDRVTEAFF. In DNA, the CDR3 is TGTGCCAGTAGTATAGCGGGGGACAGGGTCACTGAAGCTTTCTTT. The chain uses TRBV19 and TRBJ1-1, with 9 nucleotides matching TRBD1. Looked up from germline, CDR1 is LNHDA and CDR2 is SQIVND (reference sequence). The CDR3 extends over 15 amino acids. The ends lost 1 base at V and 4 bases at J; junction bases unmatched: 4.

This clone came up a few times. V usage is TRBV9 and J usage is TRBJ1-2, with TRBD1 matching 8 bases. V was clipped by 4 bases and J by 7 bases; unmatched bases: 12. The germline gives CDR1 SGDLS, CDR2 YYNGEE. The CDR3 has 15 residues. The CDR3 DNA reads TGTGCCAGCAGCACCCCGAGGGCAGGGGGCCTTGGCTACACCTTC. This sequence encodes CASSTPRAGGLGYTF. Supplemented by reference TRBV9 and TRBJ1-2, the full variable domain reads DSGVTQTPKHLITATGQRVTLRCSPRSGDLSVYWYQQSLDQGLQFLIQYYNGEERAKGNILERFSAQQFPDLHSELNLSSLELGDSALYFCASSTPRAGGLGYTFGSGTRLTVV.

This clone has a handful of counts. V usage is TRBV19 and J usage is TRBJ1-2; D gene ambiguous. V was trimmed by 7 bases and J by 4 bases, leaving 19 bases between them. The CDR3 has 15 amino acids. Germline-derived CDR1 and CDR2 are LNHDA and SQIVND (reference sequence). The CDR3 coding sequence is TGTGCCAGTATTCACCCGGGAGGGAGCCCCTATGGCTACACCTTC. Encoded protein: CASIHPGGSPYGYTF. Supplemented by reference TRBV19 and TRBJ1-2, the full variable domain reads DGGITQSPKYLFRKEGQNVTLSCEQNLNHDAMYWYRQDPGQGLRLIYYSQIVNDFQKGDIAEGYSVSREKKESFPLTVTSAQKNPTAFYLCASIHPGGSPYGYTFGSGTRLTVV.

The V call is TRBV11-2, the J call TRBJ1-6; 10 nucleotides align to TRBD1. Germline V gives CDR1 SGHAT, CDR2 FQNNGV. The J segment lost 7 bases and the V segment lost 5 bases, leaving 5 bases of the junction unmatched. This CDR3 is built from 15 residues. The CDR3 region has the DNA TGTGCCAGCAGCGGTGAGGGACAGGGGAATTCACCCCTCCACTTT. Protein: CASSGEGQGNSPLHF.

The chain links TRBV7-9 to TRBJ1-1; D gene ambiguous. Trimming removed 1 base from V and 0 bases from J, with 15 bases in between. Germline V gene lookup returns CDR1 SEHNR and CDR2 FQNEAQ (reference sequence). The CDR3 has 17 residues. The CDR3 bases are TGTGCCAGCAGCTTAGGCGGAGGAGGGAGGTTGAACACTGAAGCTTTCTTT. Its protein is CASSLGGGGRLNTEAFF.

The rearrangement joins TRBV7-3 to TRBJ2-3, with 9 bases matching TRBD2. The CDR3 is made up of 16 amino acids. The germline V gene encodes CDR1 SGHTA and CDR2 FQGTGA. V shed 1 base, J shed 2 bases, and the junction held 4 bases outside the gene matches. The CDR3 DNA follows: TGTGCCAGCAGCTTAAATAGCGGGGGCAACACAGATACGCAGTATTTT. Translating gives CASSLNSGGNTDTQYF.

V and J are TRBV4-2 and TRBJ1-1, with D possibly TRBD1 on 6 matching bases. Per the germline V gene, CDR1 is LGHNA and CDR2 is YNFKEQ. The CDR3 extends over 15 amino acids. V lost 0 bases and J lost 11, with 19 bases in between. The CDR3 DNA sequence: TGTGCCAGCAGCCAAGAAGGGGTAGGGGGATGGGGGGCTTTCTTT. It specifies CASSQEGVGGWGAFF.

The chain is built from TRBV18 and TRBJ1-2; 8 bases are shared with TRBD1. CDR1 is KGHSH, CDR2 LQKENI, per germline. This CDR3 is built from 15 residues. Trimming cost V 3 bases and J 6 bases; bases outside gene matches: 9. CDR3: CASSPYTGGEHGYTF. CDR3 in DNA: TGTGCCAGCTCACCTTACACAGGGGGGGAACATGGCTACACCTTC.

Worth noting for this clone: One end of the junction varies from germline; a read error may be responsible. The V and J genes are TRBV4-1 and TRBJ1-3, with D perhaps TRBD1 (6 bases). CDR1 and CDR2 (germline): MGHRA, YSYEKL. This CDR3 has 15 amino acids. The CDR3 region has the DNA TGCGCCAGCAGCCAAGGAGGGGGGGGCGGAAACACCATACATTTT. It encodes CASSQGGGGGNTIHF.

The chain recombines TRBV5-5 with TRBJ2-7; 10 bases match TRBD1. Looked up from germline, CDR1 is SGHKS and CDR2 is YYEKEE (reference sequence). After removal of 5 bases from V and 6 bases from J, the junction contained 11 bases not matched to a gene. The CDR3 runs 15 residues. The CDR3 bases are TGTGCCAGCAGTTATAGGGACAGGGGAGGATCCGAGCAGTACTTC. As protein: CASSYRDRGGSEQYF.

The chain carries TRBV6-1 and TRBJ2-3; tentatively, D is TRBD1 (6 bases). V was pared by 4 bases and J by 2 bases, with 13 bases between. There are 15 residues in the CDR3. Germline V lookup: CDR1 MNHNS, CDR2 SASEGT. This chain's CDR3 is CASSALQGYTDTQYF. CDR3 DNA: TGTGCCAGCAGTGCCCTACAGGGTTACACAGATACGCAGTATTTT.

This chain connects TRBV7-9 to TRBJ2-7; no reliable D call. The CDR3 runs 13 residues. Germline-derived CDR1 and CDR2 are SEHNR and FQNEAQ (reference sequence). The germline V and J ends were trimmed by 5 bases and 2 bases, with 10 bases remaining between them. The CDR3 DNA reads TGTGCCAGCAGCGGCAGGCTTACCTACGAGCAGTACTTC. As protein: CASSGRLTYEQYF. The full variable domain, rest sourced from reference TRBV7-9 and TRBJ2-7, is DTGVSQNPRHKITKRGQNVTFRCDPISEHNRLYWYRQTLGQGPEFLTYFQNEAQLEKSRLLSDRFSAERPKGSFSTLEIQRTEQGDSAMYLCASSGRLTYEQYFGPGTRLTVT.

Notes on this clone: The junction and the germline gene differ at one end; a read error may be behind it. V is TRBV29-1 and J is TRBJ1-2; a possible D gene is TRBD1 (5 bases). Per the germline V gene, CDR1 is SQVTM and CDR2 is ANQGSEA. The CDR3 is 11 residues long. In DNA, the CDR3 is TGCAGCGTGACAGCTAAATATGGCTACACCTTC. It yields the protein CSVTAKYGYTF.

V and J are TRBV7-9 and TRBJ2-4, with 8 bases identical to TRBD2. The CDR3 is 16 residues long. V was clipped by 5 bases and J by 0 bases; unmatched bases: 6. Germline lookup yields CDR1 SEHNR and CDR2 FQNEAQ (reference sequence). The CDR3 loop reads CASSVSGALAKNIQYF. CDR3 DNA: TGTGCCAGCAGCGTTAGCGGGGCCCTAGCCAAAAACATTCAGTACTTC.

This clone showed up just once. The chain links TRBV5-1 to TRBJ2-2; TRBD1 agrees at 8 bases. The CDR3 runs to 15 residues. Germline V gene data show CDR1 as SGHRS and CDR2 as YFSETQ. J gave up 1 base and V 4 bases, and 3 bases lay outside the gene matches. The DNA for the CDR3 is TGCGCCAGCAGCCGAGGGACAGGGAACACCGGGGAGCTGTTTTTT. This translates into CASSRGTGNTGELFF.

The table lists this clone with a few counts. This chain connects TRBV30 to TRBJ1-1; the D gene is possibly TRBD1 (5 bases). Germline V lookup: CDR1 GTSNPN, CDR2 SVGIG (reference sequence). This CDR3 has 10 amino acids. The V end was cut by 5 bases, the J end by 8 bases, with 9 bases between. DNA of the CDR3: TGTGCCTGGGGGGGGACGGAAGCTTTCTTT. Protein: CAWGGTEAFF.

In nucleotides, the CDR3 is TGTGCCAGCAGCGTAGGAGGGACAGGGGATTTCATATATTTT. This sequence encodes CASSVGGTGDFIYF. J is TRBJ1-3 and V is TRBV9; TRBD1 aligns across 10 bases. This CDR3 comprises 14 residues. Germline CDR1 is SGDLS and CDR2 is YYNGEE. J gave up 12 bases and V 0 bases, and 6 bases lay outside the gene matches. The entire variable domain, with the rest obtained from reference TRBV9 and TRBJ1-3, is as follows: DSGVTQTPKHLITATGQRVTLRCSPRSGDLSVYWYQQSLDQGLQFLIQYYNGEERAKGNILERFSAQQFPDLHSELNLSSLELGDSALYFCASSVGGTGDFIYFGEGSWLTVV.

The chain is built from TRBV30 and TRBJ1-2; TRBD1 matches 8 bases. Germline assignment: CDR1 GTSNPN and CDR2 SVGIG (reference sequence). V lost 4 bases and J lost 7; bases outside the gene matches: 5. The CDR3 has 12 residues. The DNA for the CDR3 is TGTGCCTGGAATCCAGGGGGCTCTGGCTACACCTTC. Protein sequence: CAWNPGGSGYTF.

The rearrangement uses TRBV6-5 and TRBJ2-5; 12 bases are a match to TRBD2. The CDR3 spans 16 residues. Trimming took 0 bases from V and 7 from J; bases not matched to a gene: 6. Germline assignment: CDR1 MNHEY and CDR2 SVGAGI. Here the CDR3 DNA reads TGTGCCAGCAGTTACTCGGGACTAGCGGGTGGTGGGACCCAGTACTTC. Protein: CASSYSGLAGGGTQYF.

The rearrangement links TRBV6-5 to TRBJ2-7, with TRBD1 identical over 8 bases. CDR3 length equals 14 residues. Germline trimming cut 2 bases from V and 4 bases from J; bases unmatched to any gene: 4. The germline V gene encodes CDR1 MNHEY and CDR2 SVGAGI. CDR3 nucleotides: TGTGCCAGCAGTTACAGGGACAGGTCTTACGAGCAGTACTTC. The encoded protein is CASSYRDRSYEQYF.

A few counts support this clone. The chain uses TRBV29-1 and TRBJ1-2; no firm D call. Trimming stripped 0 bases from V and 7 bases from J, with 6 bases between. This CDR3 is built from 11 residues. Germline values: CDR1 SQVTM, CDR2 ANQGSEA. In DNA form, the CDR3 reads TGCAGCGTTGAAGATCTTCGTGGCTACACCTTC. Translated: CSVEDLRGYTF.

The chain employs TRBV9 and TRBJ1-3; 8 bases are shared with TRBD1. V shed 3 bases and J 0 bases; nucleotides not matched to a gene: 8. CDR3 length: 17 amino acids. Germline V lookup: CDR1 SGDLS, CDR2 YYNGEE. The chain's CDR3 is CASSASRDRISGNTIYF. The CDR3 nucleotides are TGTGCCAGCAGCGCCTCGCGGGACAGGATCTCTGGAAACACCATATATTTT.

The rearrangement uses TRBV19 and TRBJ2-7; TRBD2 might be the D (6 bases). Germline assignment: CDR1 LNHDA and CDR2 SQIVND (reference sequence). Trimming removed 9 bases at V and 2 bases at J, with 20 bases between. This CDR3 comprises 15 residues. CDR3 coding DNA: TGTGCCAGCTCTCGGGTGGAGGGGCTAGCCTACGAGCAGTACTTC. Its translation is CASSRVEGLAYEQYF.

This chain connects TRBV5-6 to TRBJ2-2, with 14 positions matching TRBD2. The germline CDR1 and CDR2 sequences are SGHDT and YYEEEE. After removal of 3 bases from V and 8 bases from J, the junction contained 9 bases not matched to a gene. The CDR3 totals 17 residues. The CDR3 DNA reads as TGTGCCAGCAGCTCCTGGGGACTAGCGGGGGCCGTTGGGGAGCTGTTTTTT. It specifies CASSSWGLAGAVGELFF.

V and J are TRBV6-6 and TRBJ1-2; maybe TRBD1 (6 bases). Germline lookup yields CDR1 MNHNY and CDR2 SVGAGI (reference sequence). The CDR3 loop spans 14 amino acids. Trimming removed 5 bases from V and 1 base from J, with 11 bases in between. CDR3 DNA sequence: TGTGCCAGCAGTCCAGGACAGATTAACTATGGCTACACCTTC. It codes for CASSPGQINYGYTF.

The chain links TRBV7-8 to TRBJ2-7; no definite D call. The ends were cut back, 2 bases at V and 0 bases at J, with 8 bases in the middle. The CDR3 runs to 14 residues. CDR1 and CDR2 from the germline V gene are SGHVS and FQNEAQ. DNA for the CDR3: TGTGCCAGCAGCTTATTAATCCTCTCCTACGAGCAGTACTTC. Amino acid sequence: CASSLLILSYEQYF.

As DNA, the CDR3 is TGTGCCAGCGGGGGGAGAGTAGAGGGGACAGATACGCAGTATTTT. Protein sequence: CASGGRVEGTDTQYF. This sequence joins TRBV15 and TRBJ2-3, with 8 nucleotides matching TRBD2. J gave up 3 bases and V 10 bases, and 12 bases lay outside the gene matches. CDR1 and CDR2 from the germline V gene are LNHNV and YYDKDF (reference sequence). The CDR3 spans 15 residues.

The V call is TRBV5-6, the J call TRBJ2-3; D possibly corresponds to TRBD1 (5 bases). V lost 4 bases, J lost 5 bases, and 11 bases lay in between. The CDR3 consists of 13 residues. CDR1 is SGHDT and CDR2 is YYEEEE in the germline V gene. In nucleotides, the CDR3 is TGTGCCAGCAGCGTGTGGCAGGGAGATACGCAGTATTTT. It encodes CASSVWQGDTQYF.

The rearrangement uses TRBV4-3 and TRBJ2-7, with 7 bases matching TRBD2. Trimming removed 3 bases from V and 1 base from J; junction bases left unmatched: 0. The CDR3 is made up of 13 amino acids. Germline V gene sequence: CDR1 LGHNA, CDR2 YSLEER. CDR3 residues: CASSQGLSYEQYF. Here the CDR3 DNA reads TGCGCCAGCAGCCAGGGACTATCCTACGAGCAGTACTTC.

V and J are TRBV7-8 and TRBJ1-4, with D uncertain. Germline-derived CDR1 and CDR2 are SGHVS and FQNEAQ. V was trimmed by 1 base and J by 0 bases, leaving 12 bases between them. The CDR3 length is 17 residues. CDR3 region: CASSLELRGATNEKLFF. Here the CDR3 DNA reads TGTGCCAGCAGCTTAGAGTTACGGGGAGCAACTAATGAAAAACTGTTTTTT.

The V call is TRBV6-6, the J call TRBJ2-1; a weak D match, TRBD2 (7 bases). The CDR3 is made up of 15 amino acids. The germline V gene has CDR1 MNHNY and CDR2 SVGAGI (reference sequence). Trimming cost V 2 bases and J 7 bases, with 15 bases left between them. In nucleotides, the CDR3 is TGTGCCAGCAGTTACACCGGAGGGGGAGGGAATGAGCAGTTCTTC. This codes for CASSYTGGGGNEQFF.

The chain has TRBV7-8 and TRBJ2-2; no firm D call. The germline gives CDR1 SGHVS, CDR2 FQNEAQ. The CDR3 contains 14 residues. V lost 0 bases, J lost 7 bases, and 9 bases lay in between. CDR3 residues: CASSLAQNGGELFF. The CDR3 nucleotides are TGTGCCAGCAGCTTAGCGCAAAACGGCGGGGAGCTGTTTTTT. The whole variable domain, filled in from reference TRBV7-8 and TRBJ2-2, reads GAGVSQSPRYKVAKRGQDVALRCDPISGHVSLFWYQQALGQGPEFLTYFQNEAQLDKSGLPSDRFFAERPEGSVSTLKIQRTQQEDSAVYLCASSLAQNGGELFFGEGSRLTVL.